Given below is one TCR beta chain in context. Its antigen is still unknown. The sample originates from a study of OX40 agonist ivuxolimab in advanced cancers. TCRdb's table, derived via immunoSEQ multiplex PCR, lists solely in-frame clones and lacks some. This table has some 140,000 clones, approximately 90% appearing once. Study results and limitations: CD8+ T cells averaged more expanded clones than CD4+. With doses of 0.1 to 3.0 mg/kg, CD4+ and CD8+ blood T cells had undergone clonal expansion by week 6.

This material consisted of CD4+ or CD8+ T cells sorted from blood, taken in a trial of the OX40 agonist ivuxolimab. This clonotype was sampled from an adult with an advanced solid tumor such as melanoma, head and neck, liver or kidney cancer.

The DNA for the CDR3 is TGTGCCAGCAGTTTATACACTGGAGGAGGCTACACCTTC. As protein: CASSLYTGGGYTF. The chain is built from TRBV28 and TRBJ1-2; D unresolved. V was pared by 1 base and J by 8 bases, with 11 bases between. The CDR3 contains 13 residues. Germline V gene lookup returns CDR1 MDHEN and CDR2 SYDVKM.